The present T cell receptor (beta chain) was sequenced within a study of early T cells in non-severe SARS-CoV-2 infection. Findings and limits, study-wide: Matching with VDJdb favored anti-spike CD8 responses (missing private and CD4 specificities).

TCRdb ran MiXCR on the 5' RACE reads and lists one entry per CDR3 protein. The table records about 33,000 distinct CDR3 sequences, roughly 4% of them present only once. This clonotype was observed a handful of times. Its antigen is undetermined. The CDR3 is 18 residues long. V trimming: 3 bases; J trimming: 5 bases; junction bases outside the gene matches: 15. The germline CDR1 and CDR2 sequences are MDHEN and SYDVKM. Sample: whole blood. The rearrangement joins TRBV28 to TRBJ2-5; 10 nucleotides align to TRBD2. The origin of this receptor is an adult who was a healthcare worker with PCR-confirmed SARS-CoV-2 infection or an uninfected control (not recorded which). The CDR3 nucleotides read TGTGCCAGCAGTTTCGCGACTAGCGGGTCAGGTGCGGGGGAGACCCAGTACTTC. This codes for CASSFATSGSGAGETQYF.